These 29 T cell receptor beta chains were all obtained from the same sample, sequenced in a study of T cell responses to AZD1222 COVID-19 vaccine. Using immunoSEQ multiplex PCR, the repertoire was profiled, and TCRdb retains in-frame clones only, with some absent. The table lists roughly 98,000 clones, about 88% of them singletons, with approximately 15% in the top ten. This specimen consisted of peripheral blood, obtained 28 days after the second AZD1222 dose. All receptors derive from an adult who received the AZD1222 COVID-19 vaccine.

This chain's CDR3 is CASSRNNEQFF. The CDR3 nucleotides are TGTGCCAGCAGCCGGAATAATGAGCAGTTCTTC. The rearrangement joins TRBV6-5 to TRBJ2-1, with D unresolved. V was trimmed by 6 bases and J by 7 bases, leaving 7 bases between them. From germline, CDR1 is MNHEY and CDR2 SVGAGI. CDR3 size: 11 residues.

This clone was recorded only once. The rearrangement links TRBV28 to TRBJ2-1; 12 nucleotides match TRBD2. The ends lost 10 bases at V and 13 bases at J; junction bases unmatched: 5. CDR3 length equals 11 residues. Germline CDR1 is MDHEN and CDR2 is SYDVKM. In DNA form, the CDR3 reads TGTGCCACCCGACTAGCGGGAGTACAGTTCTTC. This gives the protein CATRLAGVQFF.

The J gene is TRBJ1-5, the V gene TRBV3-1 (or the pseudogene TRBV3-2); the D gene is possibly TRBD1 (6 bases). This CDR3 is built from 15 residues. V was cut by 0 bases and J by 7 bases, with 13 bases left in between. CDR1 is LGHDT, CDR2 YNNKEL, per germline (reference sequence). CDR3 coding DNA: TGTGCCAGCAGCCAAGATCTCAGGGGAGGGCAGCCCCAGCATTTT. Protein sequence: CASSQDLRGGQPQHF.

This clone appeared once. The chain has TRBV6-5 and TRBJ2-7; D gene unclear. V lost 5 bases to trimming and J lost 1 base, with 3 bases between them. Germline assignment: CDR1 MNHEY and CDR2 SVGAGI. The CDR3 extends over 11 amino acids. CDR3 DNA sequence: TGTGCCAGCAGTCAATCCTACGAGCAGTACTTC. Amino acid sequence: CASSQSYEQYF.

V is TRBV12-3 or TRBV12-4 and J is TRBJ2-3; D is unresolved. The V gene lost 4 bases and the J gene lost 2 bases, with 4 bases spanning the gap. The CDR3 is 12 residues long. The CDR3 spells CASSYATDTQYF. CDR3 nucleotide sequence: TGTGCCAGCAGTTATGCCACAGATACGCAGTATTTT.

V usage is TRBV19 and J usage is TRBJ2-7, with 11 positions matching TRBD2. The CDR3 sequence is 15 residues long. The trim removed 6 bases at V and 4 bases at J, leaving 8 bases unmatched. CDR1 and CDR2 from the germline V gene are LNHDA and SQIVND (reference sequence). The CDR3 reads CASRLQLAGVYEQYF. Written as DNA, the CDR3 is TGTGCCAGTAGGCTCCAACTAGCGGGAGTTTACGAGCAGTACTTC.

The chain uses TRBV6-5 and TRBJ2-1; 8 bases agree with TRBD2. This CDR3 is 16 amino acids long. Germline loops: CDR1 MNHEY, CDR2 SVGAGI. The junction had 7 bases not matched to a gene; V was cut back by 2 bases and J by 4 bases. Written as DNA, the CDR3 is TGTGCCAGCAGTTACGTAGCGGGATATGAGTACAATGAGCAGTTCTTC. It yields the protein CASSYVAGYEYNEQFF.

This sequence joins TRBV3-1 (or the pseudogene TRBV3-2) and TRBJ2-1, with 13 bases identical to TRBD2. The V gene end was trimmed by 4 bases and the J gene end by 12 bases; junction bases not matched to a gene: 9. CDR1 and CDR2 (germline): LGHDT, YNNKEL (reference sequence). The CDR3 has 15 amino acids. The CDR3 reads CASSPTRTSGSVQFF. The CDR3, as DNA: TGTGCCAGCAGCCCCACCCGGACTAGCGGGAGTGTGCAGTTCTTC.

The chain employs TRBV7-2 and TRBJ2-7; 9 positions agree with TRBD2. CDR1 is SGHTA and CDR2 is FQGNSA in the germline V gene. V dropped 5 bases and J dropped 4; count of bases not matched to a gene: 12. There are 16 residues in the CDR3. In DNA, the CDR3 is TGTGCCAGCAGCAGCCCTTATAGCGGGAGTCATTACGAGCAGTACTTC. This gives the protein CASSSPYSGSHYEQYF.

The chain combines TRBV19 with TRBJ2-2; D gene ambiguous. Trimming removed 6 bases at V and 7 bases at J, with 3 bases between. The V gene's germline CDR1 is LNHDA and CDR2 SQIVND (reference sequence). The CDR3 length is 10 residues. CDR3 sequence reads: CASRDGELFF. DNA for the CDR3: TGTGCCAGTAGAGACGGGGAGCTGTTTTTT.

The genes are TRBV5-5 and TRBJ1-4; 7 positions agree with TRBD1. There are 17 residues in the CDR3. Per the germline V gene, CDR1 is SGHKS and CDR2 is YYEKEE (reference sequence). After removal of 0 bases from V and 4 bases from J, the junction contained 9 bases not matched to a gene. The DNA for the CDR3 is TGTGCCAGCAGCTTGGGGAGGGGCCGGGACAGTAATGAAAAACTGTTTTTT. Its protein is CASSLGRGRDSNEKLFF.

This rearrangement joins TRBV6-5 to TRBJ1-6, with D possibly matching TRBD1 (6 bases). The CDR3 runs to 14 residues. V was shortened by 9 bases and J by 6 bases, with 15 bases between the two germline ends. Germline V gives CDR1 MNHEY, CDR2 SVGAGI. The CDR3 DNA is TGTGCCAGTGGGGGGGGCGGAAGTAATTCACCCCTCCACTTT. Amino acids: CASGGGGSNSPLHF.

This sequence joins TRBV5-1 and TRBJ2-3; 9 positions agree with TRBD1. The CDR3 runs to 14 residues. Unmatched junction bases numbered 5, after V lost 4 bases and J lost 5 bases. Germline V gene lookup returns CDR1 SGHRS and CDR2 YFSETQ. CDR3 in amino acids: CASSLRTGVDTQYF. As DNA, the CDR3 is TGCGCCAGCAGCCTTAGGACAGGGGTAGATACGCAGTATTTT.

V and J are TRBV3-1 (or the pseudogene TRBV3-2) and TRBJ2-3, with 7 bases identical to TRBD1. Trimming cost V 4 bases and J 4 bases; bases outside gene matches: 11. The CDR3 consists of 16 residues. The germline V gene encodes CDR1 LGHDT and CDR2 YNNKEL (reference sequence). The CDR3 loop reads CASSPDPTGLSDTQYF. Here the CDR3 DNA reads TGTGCCAGCAGCCCCGATCCGACAGGGTTATCAGATACGCAGTATTTT.

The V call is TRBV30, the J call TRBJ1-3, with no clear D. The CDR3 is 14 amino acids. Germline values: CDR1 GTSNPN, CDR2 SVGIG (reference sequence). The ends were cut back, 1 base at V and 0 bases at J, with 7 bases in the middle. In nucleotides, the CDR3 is TGTGCCTGGAGTGGGGGTAGCTCTGGAAACACCATATATTTT. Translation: CAWSGGSSGNTIYF. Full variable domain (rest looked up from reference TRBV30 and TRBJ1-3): SQTIHQWPATLVQPVGSPLSLECTVEGTSNPNLYWYRQAAGRGLQLLFYSVGIGQISSEVPQNLSASRPQDRQFILSSKKLLLSDSGFYLCAWSGGSSGNTIYFGEGSWLTVV.

This chain's CDR3 is CASSINTRSGNTIYF. As DNA, the CDR3 is TGTGCCAGTAGTATAAACACCCGCTCTGGAAACACCATATATTTT. The chain joins TRBV19 to TRBJ1-3; D not certain. The CDR3 has 15 residues. The germline V gene encodes CDR1 LNHDA and CDR2 SQIVND (reference sequence). Trimming cost V 2 bases and J 0 bases, with 8 bases left between them.

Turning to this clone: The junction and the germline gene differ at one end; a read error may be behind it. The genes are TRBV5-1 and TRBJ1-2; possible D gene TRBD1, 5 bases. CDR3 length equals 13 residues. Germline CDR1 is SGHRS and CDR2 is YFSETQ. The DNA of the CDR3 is TGCGCCAGCAGCCCCCGGGACGGATCGTTGGTCGCCTTC. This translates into CASSPRDGSLVAF.

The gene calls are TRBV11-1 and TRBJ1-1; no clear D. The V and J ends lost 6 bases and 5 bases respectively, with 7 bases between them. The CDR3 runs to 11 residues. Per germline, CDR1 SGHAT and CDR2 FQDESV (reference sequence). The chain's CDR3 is CASSPGTEAFF. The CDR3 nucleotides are TGTGCCAGCAGTCCGGGGACTGAAGCTTTCTTT. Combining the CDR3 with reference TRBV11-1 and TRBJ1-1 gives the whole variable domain EAEVAQSPRYKITEKSQAVAFWCDPISGHATLYWYRQILGQGPELLVQFQDESVVDDSQLPKDRFSAERLKGVDSTLKIQPAELGDSAMYLCASSPGTEAFFGQGTRLTVV.

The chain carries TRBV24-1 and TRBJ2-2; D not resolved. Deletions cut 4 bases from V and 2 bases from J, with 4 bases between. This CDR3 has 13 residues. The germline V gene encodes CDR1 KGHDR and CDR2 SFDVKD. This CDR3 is CATSDPNTGELFF. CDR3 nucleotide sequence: TGTGCCACCAGTGACCCAAACACCGGGGAGCTGTTTTTT.

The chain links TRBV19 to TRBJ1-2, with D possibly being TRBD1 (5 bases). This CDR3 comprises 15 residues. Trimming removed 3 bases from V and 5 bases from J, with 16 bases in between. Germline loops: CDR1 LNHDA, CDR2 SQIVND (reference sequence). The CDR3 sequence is CASSMEGTGNYGYTF. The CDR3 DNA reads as TGTGCCAGTAGTATGGAAGGGACCGGAAATTATGGCTACACCTTC.

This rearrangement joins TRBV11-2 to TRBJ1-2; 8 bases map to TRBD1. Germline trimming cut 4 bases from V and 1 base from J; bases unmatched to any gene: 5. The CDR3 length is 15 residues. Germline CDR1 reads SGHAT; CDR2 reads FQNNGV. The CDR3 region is CASSSRQGLNYGYTF. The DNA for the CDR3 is TGTGCCAGCAGCTCTAGACAGGGGCTTAACTATGGCTACACCTTC. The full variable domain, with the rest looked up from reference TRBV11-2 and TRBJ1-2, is EAGVAQSPRYKIIEKRQSVAFWCNPISGHATLYWYQQILGQGPKLLIQFQNNGVVDDSQLPKDRFSAERLKGVDSTLKIQPAKLEDSAVYLCASSSRQGLNYGYTFGSGTRLTVV.

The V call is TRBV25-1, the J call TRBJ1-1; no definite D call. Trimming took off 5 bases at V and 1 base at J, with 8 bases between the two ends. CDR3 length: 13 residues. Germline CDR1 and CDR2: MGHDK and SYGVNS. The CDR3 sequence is CASSQTTNTEAFF. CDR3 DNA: TGTGCCAGCAGTCAGACAACGAACACTGAAGCTTTCTTT.

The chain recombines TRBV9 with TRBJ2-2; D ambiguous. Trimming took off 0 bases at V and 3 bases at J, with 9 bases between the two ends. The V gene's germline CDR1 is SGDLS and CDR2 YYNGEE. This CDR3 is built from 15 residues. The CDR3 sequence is CASSVEGRHTGELFF. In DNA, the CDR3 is TGTGCCAGCAGCGTAGAAGGCAGACACACCGGGGAGCTGTTTTTT.

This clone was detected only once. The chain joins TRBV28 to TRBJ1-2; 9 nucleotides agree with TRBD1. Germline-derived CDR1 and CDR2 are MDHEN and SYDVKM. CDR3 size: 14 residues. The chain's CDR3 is CAGGTGPLVYGYTF. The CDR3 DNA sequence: TGTGCTGGGGGGACAGGGCCGCTTGTCTATGGCTACACCTTC.

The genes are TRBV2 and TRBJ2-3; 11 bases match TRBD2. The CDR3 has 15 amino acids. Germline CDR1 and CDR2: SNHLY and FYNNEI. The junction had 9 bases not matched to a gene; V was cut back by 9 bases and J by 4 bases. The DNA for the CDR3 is TGTGCCAGTCGACTAGCGGGACTGGGGGCAGATACGCAGTATTTT. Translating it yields CASRLAGLGADTQYF.

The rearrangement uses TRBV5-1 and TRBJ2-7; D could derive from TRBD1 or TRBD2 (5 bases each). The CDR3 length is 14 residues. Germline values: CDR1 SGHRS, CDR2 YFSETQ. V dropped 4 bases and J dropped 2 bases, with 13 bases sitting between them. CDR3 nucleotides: TGCGCCAGCAGCCCGGGGACCTTAACCTACGAGCAGTACTTC. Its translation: CASSPGTLTYEQYF. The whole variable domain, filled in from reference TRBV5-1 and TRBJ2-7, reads KAGVTQTPRYLIKTRGQQVTLSCSPISGHRSVSWYQQTPGQGLQFLFEYFSETQRNKGNFPGRFSGRQFSNSRSEMNVSTLELGDSALYLCASSPGTLTYEQYFGPGTRLTVT.

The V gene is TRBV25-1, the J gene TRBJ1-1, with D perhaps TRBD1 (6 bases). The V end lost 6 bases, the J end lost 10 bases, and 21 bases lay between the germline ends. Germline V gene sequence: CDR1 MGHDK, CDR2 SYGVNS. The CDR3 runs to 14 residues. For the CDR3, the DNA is TGTGCCAGCAGCAAACTCGACAGGACGGTAGCAGCTTTCTTT. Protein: CASSKLDRTVAAFF. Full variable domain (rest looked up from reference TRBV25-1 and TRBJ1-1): EADIYQTPRYLVIGTGKKITLECSQTMGHDKMYWYQQDPGMELHLIHYSYGVNSTEKGDLSSESTVSRIRTEHFPLTLESARPSHTSQYLCASSKLDRTVAAFFGQGTRLTVV.

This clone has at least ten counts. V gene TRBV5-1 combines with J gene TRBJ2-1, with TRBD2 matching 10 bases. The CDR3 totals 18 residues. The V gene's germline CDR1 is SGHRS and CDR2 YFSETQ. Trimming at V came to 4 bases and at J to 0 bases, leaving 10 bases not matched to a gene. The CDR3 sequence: CASSPGTSAEFSYNEQFF. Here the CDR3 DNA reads TGCGCCAGCAGCCCCGGGACTAGCGCAGAGTTCTCCTACAATGAGCAGTTCTTC. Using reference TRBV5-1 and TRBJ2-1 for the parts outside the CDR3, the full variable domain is KAGVTQTPRYLIKTRGQQVTLSCSPISGHRSVSWYQQTPGQGLQFLFEYFSETQRNKGNFPGRFSGRQFSNSRSEMNVSTLELGDSALYLCASSPGTSAEFSYNEQFFGPGTRLTVL.

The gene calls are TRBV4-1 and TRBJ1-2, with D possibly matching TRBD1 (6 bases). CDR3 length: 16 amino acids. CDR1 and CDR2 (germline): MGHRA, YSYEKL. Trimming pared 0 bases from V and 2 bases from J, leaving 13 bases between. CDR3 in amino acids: CASSQESGQRNYGYTF. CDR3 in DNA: TGCGCCAGCAGCCAAGAAAGTGGACAGCGAAACTATGGCTACACCTTC.